The 27 T cell receptor beta chains below were found in one sample sequenced in a study of cytomegalovirus exposure and HLA in healthy donors. Both 60 Vbeta primers and 13 Jbeta primers went into the PCR. Only in-frame clones appear in the TCRdb table, and some are missing; sequencing was by immunoSEQ multiplex PCR. The table shows more than 80,000 clones, with about 85% occurring only once. Sample: PBMCs. The receptors here all came from a female donor in good health and CMV-seropositive.

The chain employs TRBV5-1 and TRBJ2-3; D gene uncertain. Trimming cost V 4 bases and J 6 bases, with 15 bases left between them. The CDR3 spans 14 residues. Germline lookup yields CDR1 SGHRS and CDR2 YFSETQ. CDR3 in amino acids: CASSLAPPRDTQYF. The CDR3 nucleotides read TGCGCCAGCAGCCTTGCCCCTCCTAGGGATACGCAGTATTTT.

Only a few counts were recorded for this clone. V gene TRBV6-1 combines with J gene TRBJ2-7, with 10 bases lining up with TRBD2. The CDR3 loop spans 14 amino acids. Germline V CDR1 and CDR2: MNHNS, SASEGT. J lost 4 bases, V lost 6 bases, and 6 bases had no gene match. This CDR3 is CASRPSGSLYEQYF. As DNA, the CDR3 is TGTGCCAGCAGACCTAGCGGGAGTCTGTACGAGCAGTACTTC.

About this clone: One end of the junction varies from germline; a read error may be responsible. In DNA form, the CDR3 reads TGTACCAGCAGGACGGGACTAGCGGGCTACAATGAGCAGTTCTTC. Its protein is CTSRTGLAGYNEQFF. The chain carries TRBV28 and TRBJ2-1; TRBD2 matches 12 bases. Germline V CDR1 and CDR2: MDHEN, SYDVKM. CDR3 length equals 15 residues.

The chain carries TRBV6-5 and TRBJ1-1; TRBD1 agrees at 7 bases. This CDR3 has 14 residues. Germline assignment: CDR1 MNHEY and CDR2 SVGAGI. V shed 8 bases and J 4 bases; nucleotides not matched to a gene: 10. CDR3 loop: CASGDRHLFTEAFF. CDR3 sequence (DNA): TGTGCCAGCGGGGACAGACACTTGTTCACTGAAGCTTTCTTT.

The chain carries TRBV4-2 and TRBJ1-2; 7 nucleotides line up with TRBD1. This CDR3 has 14 amino acids. Germline assignment: CDR1 LGHNA and CDR2 YNFKEQ. The V and J ends lost 0 bases and 8 bases, in that order; junction bases with no gene match: 6. The CDR3 DNA reads as TGTGCCAGCAGCCAAGATCAGAGGGGGCAAGGCTACACCTTC. Its translation: CASSQDQRGQGYTF.

The chain joins TRBV2 to TRBJ1-2; D not certain. This CDR3 is built from 13 residues. Trimming took 8 bases from V and 3 from J, leaving 13 bases between them. Germline V gives CDR1 SNHLY, CDR2 FYNNEI. CDR3 sequence (DNA): TGTGCCAGCCTGGTTGGTCGGGACTATGGCTACACCTTC. Translating gives CASLVGRDYGYTF. Full variable domain (outside the CDR3, taken from reference TRBV2 and TRBJ1-2): EPEVTQTPSHQVTQMGQEVILRCVPISNHLYFYWYRQILGQKVEFLVSFYNNEISEKSEIFDDQFSVERPDGSNFTLKIRSTKLEDSAMYFCASLVGRDYGYTFGSGTRLTVV.

The chain carries TRBV5-1 and TRBJ2-3, with 7 positions matching TRBD2. The V segment lost 0 bases and the J segment 3 bases; nucleotides outside the gene matches: 4. This CDR3 contains 15 residues. Germline V gives CDR1 SGHRS, CDR2 YFSETQ. The CDR3 coding sequence is TGCGCCAGCAGCTTGGGGCTAGCGGAAACAGATACGCAGTATTTT. This gives the protein CASSLGLAETDTQYF.

The CDR3, as DNA: TGTGCCTGGAGTGTTCAGGGGTATACTAATGAAAAACTGTTTTTT. This encodes CAWSVQGYTNEKLFF. This chain connects TRBV30 to TRBJ1-4, with a tentative D call TRBD1 (6 bases). The CDR3 covers 15 residues. The germline V gene encodes CDR1 GTSNPN and CDR2 SVGIG (reference sequence). Trimming removed 0 bases at V and 2 bases at J, with 10 bases between.

The chain carries TRBV2 and TRBJ2-3; TRBD2 matches at 9 bases. The germline CDR1 and CDR2 sequences are SNHLY and FYNNEI. V trimming: 4 bases; J trimming: 0 bases; junction bases outside the gene matches: 5. This CDR3 region has 16 residues. CDR3 bases: TGTGCCAGCAGTGTAATAGCGGGAGCTAGCACAGATACGCAGTATTTT. This codes for CASSVIAGASTDTQYF.

The chain joins TRBV10-3 to TRBJ2-1, with a tentative D call TRBD1 (6 bases). Germline V gene data show CDR1 as ENHRY and CDR2 as SYGVKD. This CDR3 region has 14 residues. With 5 bases removed from V and 8 bases from J, the gap between germline ends came to 16 bases. This CDR3 reads CAISSQLEGDEQFF. For the CDR3, the DNA is TGTGCCATCAGTTCCCAACTAGAGGGGGATGAGCAGTTCTTC.

This clone was detected a few times. This sequence joins TRBV7-7 and TRBJ2-2; D is possibly TRBD1 (6 bases). The germline CDR1 and CDR2 sequences are SSHAT and FNYEAQ (reference sequence). The CDR3 is made up of 15 amino acids. V was cut by 1 base and J by 10 bases, with 16 bases left in between. CDR3 coding DNA: TGTGCCAGCAGCTTAGGGGTTGCCAGGGGAGCGGAGCTGTTTTTT. It encodes CASSLGVARGAELFF.

The chain employs TRBV28 and TRBJ2-2, with TRBD1 identical over 9 bases. Trimming removed 5 bases from V and 4 bases from J; junction bases left unmatched: 11. This CDR3 has 17 amino acids. Germline lookup yields CDR1 MDHEN and CDR2 SYDVKM. CDR3 DNA sequence: TGTGCCAGCAGTCCCGGGACAGGGAAGGGATTCACCGGGGAGCTGTTTTTT. This gives the protein CASSPGTGKGFTGELFF.

This rearrangement joins TRBV19 to TRBJ1-2; D might be TRBD1 (6 bases). V was trimmed by 7 bases and J by 8 bases, leaving 14 bases between them. Germline CDR1 reads LNHDA; CDR2 reads SQIVND (reference sequence). The CDR3 totals 12 residues. The CDR3 region is CASKQGLRGYTF. CDR3 nucleotide sequence: TGTGCCAGTAAACAGGGATTGAGGGGCTACACCTTC. Using reference TRBV19 and TRBJ1-2 for the parts outside the CDR3, the full variable domain is DGGITQSPKYLFRKEGQNVTLSCEQNLNHDAMYWYRQDPGQGLRLIYYSQIVNDFQKGDIAEGYSVSREKKESFPLTVTSAQKNPTAFYLCASKQGLRGYTFGSGTRLTVV.

The rearrangement links TRBV19 to TRBJ1-2; no clear D gene. Germline CDR1 is LNHDA and CDR2 is SQIVND (reference sequence). This CDR3 has 13 residues. The germline V and J ends were trimmed by 5 bases and 1 base, with 8 bases remaining between them. The CDR3 DNA reads as TGTGCCAGTAGTCTGGGGAGTAACTATGGCTACACCTTC. It encodes CASSLGSNYGYTF.

The V gene is TRBV27, the J gene TRBJ1-1; D remains unclear. The CDR3 consists of 12 residues. Germline values: CDR1 MNHEY, CDR2 SMNVEV (reference sequence). V gave up 6 bases and J gave up 1 base, with 6 bases separating them. CDR3 region: CASRHGNTEAFF. CDR3 DNA: TGTGCCAGCAGGCACGGGAACACTGAAGCTTTCTTT.

On this clone itself: As the CDR3 is not closed by the conserved phenylalanine or tryptophan, this likely results from a read error. The chain joins TRBV6-5 to TRBJ1-1; 9 positions agree with TRBD1. The CDR3 runs 15 residues. V lost 0 bases and J lost 5; bases outside the gene matches: 4. Germline assignment: CDR1 MNHEY and CDR2 SVGAGI. The CDR3 loop reads CASSYSRTGDTEAFL. CDR3 nucleotides: TGTGCCAGCAGTTACTCGAGGACAGGGGATACTGAAGCTTTCCTT.

V gene TRBV19 combines with J gene TRBJ1-5; TRBD1 matches 8 bases. CDR3 length equals 16 residues. V lost 7 bases to trimming and J lost 1 base; unmatched junction nucleotides: 9. CDR1 LNHDA and CDR2 SQIVND come from the germline V gene (reference sequence). The CDR3 spells CASIARGRESNQPQHF. The CDR3 region has the DNA TGTGCCAGTATAGCCAGGGGGCGAGAAAGCAATCAGCCCCAGCATTTT.

The chain employs TRBV2 and TRBJ2-1; 8 bases match TRBD1. The CDR3 is 13 residues long. The V and J ends lost 4 bases and 7 bases, in that order; junction bases with no gene match: 3. The germline V gene encodes CDR1 SNHLY and CDR2 FYNNEI. Written as DNA, the CDR3 is TGTGCCAGCAGTGGGACAGGGAGGAATGAGCAGTTCTTC. Its translation is CASSGTGRNEQFF. Full variable domain (outside the CDR3, taken from reference TRBV2 and TRBJ2-1): EPEVTQTPSHQVTQMGQEVILRCVPISNHLYFYWYRQILGQKVEFLVSFYNNEISEKSEIFDDQFSVERPDGSNFTLKIRSTKLEDSAMYFCASSGTGRNEQFFGPGTRLTVL.

The CDR3 sequence is CASSATGGEQYF. CDR3 in DNA: TGTGCCAGCAGTGCGACAGGGGGCGAGCAGTACTTC. V usage is TRBV6-1 and J usage is TRBJ2-7; TRBD1 matches at 9 bases. The J segment lost 6 bases and the V segment lost 4 bases, leaving 1 base of the junction unmatched. Germline CDR1 is MNHNS and CDR2 is SASEGT. CDR3 length equals 12 residues.

This clone was seen a few times. This chain connects TRBV7-9 to TRBJ1-2, with D tentatively TRBD1 (6 bases). The CDR3 runs to 13 residues. Germline assignment: CDR1 SEHNR and CDR2 FQNEAQ (reference sequence). Trimming pared 2 bases from V and 3 bases from J, leaving 7 bases between. The CDR3 DNA reads as TGTGCCAGCAGCTTACAGGGGCACTATGGCTACACCTTC. It specifies CASSLQGHYGYTF.

DNA for the CDR3: TGTGCCAGCAGCTTCCTGACAGGGCCGGGTACTGAAGCTTTCTTT. This gives the protein CASSFLTGPGTEAFF. V gene TRBV5-6 combines with J gene TRBJ1-1; the match to TRBD1 covers 7 bases. The germline V gene has CDR1 SGHDT and CDR2 YYEEEE. With 2 bases clipped from V and 5 bases from J, the junction kept 9 bases outside the gene matches. The length of the CDR3 is 15 residues.

As to this clone: One end of the junction is discordant with germline, which a read error may explain. V gene TRBV7-9 combines with J gene TRBJ2-5, with 11 bases fitting TRBD1. Germline V gives CDR1 SEHNR, CDR2 FQNEAQ (reference sequence). The CDR3 runs to 17 residues. In nucleotides, the CDR3 is TGTTCCAGCACCCCCGAGAGGGACAGGGGGGCGCAAGAGACCCAGTACTTC. Translating gives CSSTPERDRGAQETQYF.

CDR3 residues: CASSRGAEAFF. The DNA of the CDR3 is TGTGCCAGCAGCCGGGGGGCTGAAGCTTTCTTT. This chain connects TRBV27 to TRBJ1-1; D may be TRBD1 (5 bases). V was trimmed by 6 bases and J by 6 bases, leaving 8 bases between them. This CDR3 region has 11 residues. Per the germline V gene, CDR1 is MNHEY and CDR2 is SMNVEV (reference sequence).

This chain joins TRBV10-1 and TRBJ1-6; no clear D gene. CDR3 length: 14 amino acids. Trimming left V 2 bases short and J 8 bases short, with 10 bases between. CDR1 and CDR2 from the germline V gene are WNHNN and SYGVQD (reference sequence). DNA of the CDR3: TGCGCCAGCAGTGAGACGGGGTCGGATTCACCCCTCCACTTT. Protein product: CASSETGSDSPLHF.

This chain links TRBV30 with TRBJ2-5; 8 bases map to TRBD1. The DNA end lines up better with TRBJ2-7; the J call may be wrong. CDR1 and CDR2 from the germline V gene are GTSNPN and SVGIG (reference sequence). This CDR3 spans 14 amino acids. CDR3 protein: CAWSVWTGPYEQYF. In DNA, the CDR3 is TGTGCCTGGAGTGTATGGACAGGGCCCTACGAGCAGTACTTC.

This clone was seen a handful of times. This specimen includes other DNA sequences encoding the same CDR3. The chain employs TRBV6-5 and TRBJ2-5; no reliable D call. V dropped 3 bases and J dropped 5 bases, with 4 bases sitting between them. Looked up from germline, CDR1 is MNHEY and CDR2 is SVGAGI. The CDR3 loop spans 11 amino acids. CDR3 amino acids: CASSYLETQYF. The CDR3 nucleotides read TGTGCCAGCAGTTATCTGGAGACCCAGTACTTC.

The chain uses TRBV21-1 and TRBJ1-1; TRBD1, as called in the table, went unchecked against the DNA. TRBV21-1 is listed as a pseudogene. The CDR3 has 13 residues. CDR3 sequence reads: CASSKCNSMKAFF. In DNA form, the CDR3 reads TGTGCCAGCAGCAAATGTAACAGTATGAAAGCTTTCTTT.